These 2 T cell receptor beta chains were all obtained from the same sample, sequenced in a study of blood T cell repertoires in COVID-19. Measured with immunoSEQ multiplex PCR; TCRdb has only the in-frame clones, and not every one. The profile covers roughly 38,000 clones, with less than 80% appearing a single time and roughly 10% taken by the ten largest. Material for sequencing was peripheral blood. These TCRs come from a man between 65 and 80 years old with COVID-19, enrolled during active disease.

This clone was picked up a small number of times. This rearrangement joins TRBV6-5 to TRBJ2-5; 7 bases agree with TRBD1. The length of the CDR3 is 13 residues. Germline CDR1 MNHEY, CDR2 SVGAGI. With 6 bases clipped from V and 6 bases from J, the junction kept 7 bases outside the gene matches. The chain's CDR3 is CASRSVGGQTQYF. CDR3 DNA: TGTGCCAGCAGAAGTGTAGGGGGCCAGACCCAGTACTTC.

V and J are TRBV3-1 (or the pseudogene TRBV3-2) and TRBJ1-1, with D possibly matching TRBD1 (6 bases). Trimming shortened V by 2 bases and J by 1 base, and 8 bases separated the two germline ends. CDR3 length equals 14 residues. CDR1 is LGHDT, CDR2 YNNKEL, per germline (reference sequence). The DNA of the CDR3 is TGTGCCAGCAGCCAACCACAGGGGAACACTGAAGCTTTCTTT. Translated: CASSQPQGNTEAFF.